The 8 T cell receptor beta chains given below trace back to one sample, sequenced in a study of cytomegalovirus exposure and HLA in healthy donors. The table came from immunoSEQ multiplex PCR; TCRdb's copy has only in-frame clones and leaves some out. The table includes about 360,000 clones, about nine tenths detected once. The specimen was PBMCs. The receptors come from a woman between 18 and 30 years old in good health and CMV-seronegative.

The V gene is TRBV27, the J gene TRBJ2-1; 7 bases line up with TRBD2. Losses at the gene ends were 1 base for V and 4 bases for J; bases not matched to a gene: 4. The germline V gene has CDR1 MNHEY and CDR2 SMNVEV (reference sequence). The CDR3 has 15 amino acids. CDR3 sequence: CASSLWSSGYNEQFF. The CDR3 DNA reads as TGTGCCAGCAGTTTATGGAGTAGCGGGTACAATGAGCAGTTCTTC.

This chain links TRBV5-1 with TRBJ1-1; D not certain. The ends were cut back, 0 bases at V and 2 bases at J, with 8 bases in the middle. From germline, CDR1 is SGHRS and CDR2 YFSETQ. The CDR3 sequence is 14 residues long. Written as DNA, the CDR3 is TGCGCCAGCAGCTTGGGAGGGTCTAACACTGAAGCTTTCTTT. The encoded protein is CASSLGGSNTEAFF.

This chain joins TRBV5-1 and TRBJ2-7; TRBD1 matches at 7 bases. The ends lost 5 bases at V and 6 bases at J; junction bases unmatched: 14. The CDR3 contains 15 residues. CDR1 and CDR2 (germline): SGHRS, YFSETQ. In DNA form, the CDR3 reads TGCGCCAGCAGGCCCCTGACAGGGACCCCGCGCGAGCAGTACTTC. Amino acid sequence: CASRPLTGTPREQYF. The full variable domain, rest sourced from reference TRBV5-1 and TRBJ2-7, is KAGVTQTPRYLIKTRGQQVTLSCSPISGHRSVSWYQQTPGQGLQFLFEYFSETQRNKGNFPGRFSGRQFSNSRSEMNVSTLELGDSALYLCASRPLTGTPREQYFGPGTRLTVT.

This clone was observed once. The rearrangement uses TRBV27 and TRBJ2-7; 9 bases agree with TRBD1. The V segment lost 7 bases and the J segment 0 bases; nucleotides outside the gene matches: 7. This CDR3 spans 15 amino acids. Germline assignment: CDR1 MNHEY and CDR2 SMNVEV (reference sequence). CDR3 sequence reads: CASKVGTGTSYEQYF. In DNA, the CDR3 is TGTGCCAGCAAGGTTGGGACAGGGACCTCCTACGAGCAGTACTTC.

This chain links TRBV28 with TRBJ2-1; TRBD1 is a possible D gene (7 bases). The ends were cut back, 3 bases at V and 7 bases at J, with 13 bases in the middle. The CDR3 has 14 amino acids. CDR1 is MDHEN and CDR2 is SYDVKM in the germline V gene. CDR3 amino acids: CASSFATGRNEQFF. CDR3 DNA: TGTGCCAGCAGTTTTGCGACAGGGAGGAATGAGCAGTTCTTC.

The V call is TRBV2, the J call TRBJ2-5; D not certain. Germline assignment: CDR1 SNHLY and CDR2 FYNNEI. The CDR3 is made up of 12 amino acids. V was shortened by 6 bases and J by 5 bases, with 10 bases between the two germline ends. The CDR3 DNA follows: TGTGCCAGCAGGAGCTTTCTCGAGACCCAGTACTTC. This gives the protein CASRSFLETQYF.

The CDR3: CASSLGSGGSPLHF. For the CDR3, the DNA is TGCGCCAGCAGCTTGGGGTCCGGGGGATCACCCCTCCACTTT. The rearrangement uses TRBV5-1 and TRBJ1-6; TRBD1 might be the D (5 bases). Trimming left V 0 bases short and J 10 bases short, with 11 bases between. This CDR3 spans 14 amino acids. Germline V gene data show CDR1 as SGHRS and CDR2 as YFSETQ.

This chain connects TRBV28 to TRBJ2-7; tentatively, D is TRBD1 (6 bases). This CDR3 has 15 amino acids. The V and J ends lost 6 bases and 6 bases respectively, with 21 bases between them. Looked up from germline, CDR1 is MDHEN and CDR2 is SYDVKM. CDR3 sequence (DNA): TGTGCCAGCAGGACCTCCGGGACATCCGACGGCGAGCAGTACTTC. Its protein is CASRTSGTSDGEQYF.